This TCR beta chain was identified during a study of Graves' ophthalmopathy and Graves' hyperthyroidism. Study findings and constraints: The study's model predicted ophthalmopathy progression at roughly 64% sensitivity and 72% to 85% specificity. Most thyroid clonotypes expanded beyond 0.001 frequency were also found in blood.

This clonotype appeared many times. Its target is not known. The sequenced template was RNA, covering the TCR beta CDR3 region. In the first round, RT-PCR was carried out with HTBI primers, and a multiplex PCR formed the second round. TCRdb re-called the multiplex PCR reads through MiXCR, storing one row per CDR3 protein. The sample contains more than 1,000,000 distinct CDR3 sequences, less than 45% of which appear only once. In germline, CDR1 is SEHNR, CDR2 FQNEAQ (reference sequence). With 6 bases removed from V and 3 bases from J, the gap between germline ends came to 14 bases. CDR3 size: 15 residues. People with hyperthyroidism were aged 18 to 65 and newly diagnosed, under 2 months' duration.

Sequencing used peripheral blood or thyroid tissue (not recorded which). The TCR sequence derives from an adult man with Graves' hyperthyroidism. The V call is TRBV7-9, the J call TRBJ2-2; D is possibly TRBD1 (6 bases). The CDR3 spells CASRGYYRDTGELFF. The CDR3 bases are TGTGCCAGCAGGGGATACTACAGGGACACCGGGGAGCTGTTTTTT. The full variable domain, its missing parts supplied by reference TRBV7-9 and TRBJ2-2, is DTGVSQNPRHKITKRGQNVTFRCDPISEHNRLYWYRQTLGQGPEFLTYFQNEAQLEKSRLLSDRFSAERPKGSFSTLEIQRTEQGDSAMYLCASRGYYRDTGELFFGEGSRLTVL.